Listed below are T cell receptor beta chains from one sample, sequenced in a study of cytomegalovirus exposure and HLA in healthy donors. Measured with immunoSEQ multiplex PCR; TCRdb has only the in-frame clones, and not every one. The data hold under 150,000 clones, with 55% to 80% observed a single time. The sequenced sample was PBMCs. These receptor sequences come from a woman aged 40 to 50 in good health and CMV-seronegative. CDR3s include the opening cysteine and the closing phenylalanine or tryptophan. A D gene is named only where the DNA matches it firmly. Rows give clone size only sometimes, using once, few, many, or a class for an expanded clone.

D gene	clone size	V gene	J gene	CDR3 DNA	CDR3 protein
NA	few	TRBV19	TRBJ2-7	TGTGCCAGTAGTAGGGAGGTCTCCTACGAGCAGTACTTC	CASSREVSYEQYF
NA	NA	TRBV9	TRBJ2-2	TGTGCCAGCAGCGTAGAGTGGCAGGTAGTAGGAGGCGGGGAGCTGTTTTTT	CASSVEWQVVGGGELFF
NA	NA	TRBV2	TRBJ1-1	TGTGCCAGCCGGGAGGGGATGGTAATGAACACTGAAGCTTTCTTT	CASREGMVMNTEAFF
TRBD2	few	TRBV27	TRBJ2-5	TGTGCCAGCAGTTTAACGGCTAGCGGGGGGTTGCGGGAGACCCAGTACTTC	CASSLTASGGLRETQYF
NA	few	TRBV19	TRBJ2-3	TGTGCCAGTAGTATAGGAAGCGGAGATACGCAGTATTTT	CASSIGSGDTQYF
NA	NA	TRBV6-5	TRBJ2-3	TGTGCCAGCAGGGGCTATTCCCTCACAGATACGCAGTATTTT	CASRGYSLTDTQYF
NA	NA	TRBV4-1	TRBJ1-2	TGCGCCAGCAGCCAACCCCTTACAGGGATTCGGGGCTACACCTTC	CASSQPLTGIRGYTF
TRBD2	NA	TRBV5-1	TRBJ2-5	TGCGCCAGCAGCTTGGGCCTAGCGGGGGGGCAAGAGACCCAGTACTTC	CASSLGLAGGQETQYF
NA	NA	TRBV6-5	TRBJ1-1	TGTGCCAGCAGTTATAGGGGGGGAGGCACTGAAGCTTTCTTT	CASSYRGGGTEAFF
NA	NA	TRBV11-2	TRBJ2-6	TGTGCCAGCAGCTTAGAGAAGGCAGGGATCCTTTCTGGGGCCAACGTCCTGACTTTC	CASSLEKAGILSGANVLTF
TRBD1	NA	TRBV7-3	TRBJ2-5	TGTGCCAGCAGCTTAGTCCGCCCCCCCGGGACAGGGGTAAGGAAGACCCAGTACTTC	CASSLVRPPGTGVRKTQYF
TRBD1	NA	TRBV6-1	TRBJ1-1	TGTGCCAGCAGGGACAGGGGGCTGAACACTGAAGCTTTCTTT	CASRDRGLNTEAFF
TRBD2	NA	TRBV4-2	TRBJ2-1	TGTGCCAGCAGCCAACAGACTAGCGGGGGGGCGAAGGAGCAGTTCTTC	CASSQQTSGGAKEQFF
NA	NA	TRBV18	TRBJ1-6	TGTGCCAGCTCACCACTAACTAAACAAGATAATTCACCCCTCCACTTT	CASSPLTKQDNSPLHF
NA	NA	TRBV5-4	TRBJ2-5	TGTGCCAGCAGTCGACAGTTCCAAGAGACCCAGTACTTC	CASSRQFQETQYF
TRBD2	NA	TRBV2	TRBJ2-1	TGTGCCAGCAGGGGAGGGACTAGCGGGGGCCATGAGCAGTTCTTC	CASRGGTSGGHEQFF
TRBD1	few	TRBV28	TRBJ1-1	TGTGCCAGCAGTTTGCAGGGGGTGGCAGGTACTGAAGCTTTCTTT	CASSLQGVAGTEAFF
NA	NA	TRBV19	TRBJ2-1	TGTGCCAGTAGTATAACGGGGGTTGAGCAGTTCTTC	CASSITGVEQFF
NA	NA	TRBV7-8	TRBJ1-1	TGTGCCAGCAGCTTAGCCGTCGTGAACACTGAAGCTTTCTTT	CASSLAVVNTEAFF
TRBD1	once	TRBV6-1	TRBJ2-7	TGTGCCGTCTCGCCGGGACAGGGCATTTCCTACGAGCAGTACTTC	CAVSPGQGISYEQYF
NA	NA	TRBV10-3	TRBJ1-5	TGTGCCATCAGTTCGGACCCGGAGGATCAGCCCCAGCATTTT	CAISSDPEDQPQHF
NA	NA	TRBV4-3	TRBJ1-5	TGCGCCAGCAGCCAAGTGGTGGGAGATCAGCCCCAGCATTTT	CASSQVVGDQPQHF
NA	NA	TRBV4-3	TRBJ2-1	TGCGCCAGCAGCCAAGATGGAGCTGGCTATAGCTCCTACAATGAGCAGTTCTTC	CASSQDGAGYSSYNEQFF
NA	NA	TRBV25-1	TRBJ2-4	TGTGCCAGCAGTGAATGGCGGGGAGACAAAAACATTCAGTACTTC	CASSEWRGDKNIQYF
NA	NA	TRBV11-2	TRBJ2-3	TGTGCCAGCAGGACTCTCCGGGGCACAGATACGCAGTATTTT	CASRTLRGTDTQYF
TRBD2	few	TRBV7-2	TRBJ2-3	TGTGCCTCTAGCGGGGCTTACCTCGATACGCAGTATTTT	CASSGAYLDTQYF
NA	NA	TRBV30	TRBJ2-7	TGTGCCTGGACGGCGACTTCCTACGAGCAGTACTTC	CAWTATSYEQYF
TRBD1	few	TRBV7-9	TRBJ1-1	TGTGCCAGCAGCCCCGGGACAGTAGCCACTGAAGCTTTCTTT	CASSPGTVATEAFF
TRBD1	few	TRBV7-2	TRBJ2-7	TGTGCCAGCAGCTTAACAGGGGGCGGCGAGCAGTACTTC	CASSLTGGGEQYF
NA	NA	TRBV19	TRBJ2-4	TGTGCCAGTAGCCAATATGGGCCAGCTATAGCCAAAAACATTCAGTACTTC	CASSQYGPAIAKNIQYF
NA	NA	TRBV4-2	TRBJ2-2	TGTGCCAGCAGCCAAGAGGTGGGGGGGCCGAACACCGGGGAGCTGTTTTTT	CASSQEVGGPNTGELFF
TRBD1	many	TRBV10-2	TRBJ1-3	TGCGCCAGCAGTCAGACCGGGACAGGGGGAAACACCATATATTTT	CASSQTGTGGNTIYF
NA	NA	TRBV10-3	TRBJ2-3	TGTGCCATCAGTGGAGGAGATACGCAGTATTTT	CAISGGDTQYF
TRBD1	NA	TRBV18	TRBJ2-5	TGTGCCAGCTCACCACAGAGACAGGGGTTCAAGATTGGAGATGCCCAGTACTTC	CASSPQRQGFKIGDAQYF
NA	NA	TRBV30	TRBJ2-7	TGTGCCTGGAGTGTCTGGCAGCGGGCAGGTCACGAGCAGTACTTC	CAWSVWQRAGHEQYF
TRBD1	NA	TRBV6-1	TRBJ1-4	TGTGCCAGCAGTGGACGACAGGGTCGGGAAAAACTGTTTTTT	CASSGRQGREKLFF
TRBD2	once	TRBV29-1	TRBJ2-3	TGCAGCGTTGAATCGCCGTCGGGCGGGGGGTCGCGGGATACGCAGTATTTT	CSVESPSGGGSRDTQYF
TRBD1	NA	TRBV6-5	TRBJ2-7	TGTGCCAGCGGGGGACAGCCCCCAAATGTCTACGAGCAGTACTTC	CASGGQPPNVYEQYF
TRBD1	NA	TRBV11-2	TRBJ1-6	TGTGCCAGCAGCACCCGTTCGACAGGGGATTCACCCCTCCACTTT	CASSTRSTGDSPLHF
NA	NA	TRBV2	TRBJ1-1	TGTGCCAGCAATTTCATGGGCCGGGGCACTGAAGCTTTCTTT	CASNFMGRGTEAFF
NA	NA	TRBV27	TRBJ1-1	TGTGCCAGCAGTTTGGAAGGGGGAATGAACACTGAAGCTTTCTTT	CASSLEGGMNTEAFF
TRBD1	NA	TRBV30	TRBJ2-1	TGTGCCTGGAGTTCAGGGGGCAGTCGCGCTAATGGGCAGTTCTTC	CAWSSGGSRANGQFF
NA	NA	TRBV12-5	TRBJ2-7	TGTGCTAGTGGTTTGCCCACTCGAGGGAACTCCTACGAGCAGTACTTC	CASGLPTRGNSYEQYF
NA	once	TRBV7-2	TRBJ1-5	TGTGCCAGCAGCAAAACAGGGAATTCGGATCAGCCCCAGCATTTT	CASSKTGNSDQPQHF
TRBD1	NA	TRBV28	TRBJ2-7	TGTGCCAGCAGTTCGACAGGGGGCAAGGAGCAGTACTTC	CASSSTGGKEQYF
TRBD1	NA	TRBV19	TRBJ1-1	TGTGCCAGTAGTCCAGGGACAGCCACTGAAGCTTTCTTT	CASSPGTATEAFF
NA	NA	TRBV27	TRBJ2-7	TGTGCCAGCACCCCAGGCCCTCGACACCCCTACGAGCAGTACTTC	CASTPGPRHPYEQYF
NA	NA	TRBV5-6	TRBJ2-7	TGTGCCAGCAGCTGGGATCGGGGGTCCTTCTACGAGCAGTACTTC	CASSWDRGSFYEQYF
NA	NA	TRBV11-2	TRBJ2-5	TGTGCCAGCAGCTTAGATGTGTCAGGGGCACGAGAGACCCAGTACTTC	CASSLDVSGARETQYF
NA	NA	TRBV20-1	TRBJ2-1	TGCAGTGCCACTCTAGAAGATGAGCAGTTCTTC	CSATLEDEQFF